This TCR beta chain comes out of a study of T cells after yellow fever vaccination. Study-level results: The secondary T-cell response peaked on day 5, not day 15, but was weaker. Contaminating bulk clonotypes could be abundant in FACS-sorted repertoires. Only a minor proportion of clonotypes was detected across both CD4 and CD8 compartments.

CDR3 size: 15 residues. Trimming took 0 bases from V and 1 from J, leaving 8 bases between them. Germline V gene lookup returns CDR1 SGHRS and CDR2 YFSETQ. This clonotype was seen a handful of times. Its matching antigen is unknown. The TCR cDNA carried a universal primer site and UMIs from 5'RACE template switching. TCRdb independently ran MiXCR on the 5' RACE reads; one entry per CDR3 protein. Of some 97,000 distinct CDR3 sequences in the sample, around 5.8% were seen once. Sequenced material: CD8+ T cells sorted from PBMCs, taken 10 days after the yellow fever booster vaccination. The gene calls are TRBV5-1 and TRBJ2-1; D may be TRBD1 or TRBD2 (5 bases each). This receptor was obtained from a man between 18 and 29 years old who received the YFV17D yellow fever vaccine. CDR3 coding DNA: TGCGCCAGCAGCTTGGGTGGGGGTTCCTACAATGAGCAGTTCTTC. Its protein product is CASSLGGGSYNEQFF. Based on the CDR3 plus reference TRBV5-1 and TRBJ2-1, the full variable domain is KAGVTQTPRYLIKTRGQQVTLSCSPISGHRSVSWYQQTPGQGLQFLFEYFSETQRNKGNFPGRFSGRQFSNSRSEMNVSTLELGDSALYLCASSLGGGSYNEQFFGPGTRLTVL.